Below, 30 T cell receptor beta chains from the same sample are listed, as sequenced in a study of regulatory T cells in long-lasting Graves disease. Time point given: newly diagnosed GD, antithyroid drugs for less than 3 months. RNA isolated from PBMCs was used to make the TCR library. The TCR beta library used iRepertoire HTBI primers with Arm-PCR amplification of CDR3. TCRdb called the multiplex PCR reads again in MiXCR, with one record for every CDR3 protein. This repertoire shows some 560,000 distinct CDR3 sequences, roughly 15% found once; its top ten account for just under 25%. The sample was also linked to a second study, of T cells in Graves' hyperthyroidism and ophthalmopathy.

The sample in question was peripheral blood mononuclear cells (PBMCs), obtained at new diagnosis, from a patient treated with antithyroid drugs. These receptors originate from a woman between 40 and 65 years old with Graves disease.

In its sample, this clonotype was seen a few times. This chain uses TRBV6-4 with TRBJ2-1; D gene uncertain. V lost 2 bases and J 4 bases, leaving 9 bases between the germline ends. Germline V gene data show CDR1 as MRHNA and CDR2 as SNTAGT. The CDR3 contains 14 residues. CDR3 sequence reads: CASSDRFQYNEQFF. In DNA form, the CDR3 reads TGTGCCAGCAGTGACAGATTTCAATACAATGAGCAGTTCTTC.

At least ten counts were recorded for this clonotype. The V call is TRBV3-1, the J call TRBJ1-3; 7 bases are shared with TRBD1. V trimming: 4 bases; J trimming: 0 bases; junction bases outside the gene matches: 3. There are 15 residues in the CDR3. Germline V lookup: CDR1 LGHDT, CDR2 YNNKEL (reference sequence). CDR3 coding DNA: TGTGCCAGCAGCCGAGCAGGGGGCTCTGGAAACACCATATATTTT. Its protein product is CASSRAGGSGNTIYF.

This clonotype was observed many times. The V and J genes are TRBV27 and TRBJ1-2, with a tentative D call TRBD1 (5 bases). The V and J ends lost 6 bases and 3 bases respectively, with 14 bases between them. Germline assignment: CDR1 MNHEY and CDR2 SMNVEV (reference sequence). The CDR3 spans 14 residues. In nucleotides, the CDR3 is TGTGCCAGCAGCTTGGGACGGGGCGACTATGGCTACACCTTC. This gives the protein CASSLGRGDYGYTF.

This clonotype was picked up many times. J is TRBJ2-5 and V is TRBV28; no clear D. Germline V lookup: CDR1 MDHEN, CDR2 SYDVKM. This CDR3 comprises 13 residues. Deletions cut 5 bases from V and 3 bases from J, with 10 bases between. The CDR3 reads CASSKGREETQYF. CDR3 in DNA: TGTGCCAGCAGTAAGGGAAGGGAAGAGACCCAGTACTTC.

Ten or more counts support this clonotype. This chain links TRBV20-1 with TRBJ2-2, with 12 bases aligning to TRBD2. The junction had 5 bases not matched to a gene; V was cut back by 1 base and J by 5 bases. Germline V lookup: CDR1 DFQATT, CDR2 SNEGSKA (reference sequence). The CDR3 is 16 amino acids. CDR3 coding DNA: TGCAGTGCTAGAGGTTCTGGACTAGCGGGAACCGGGGAGCTGTTTTTT. Protein sequence: CSARGSGLAGTGELFF.

The gene calls are TRBV6-1 and TRBJ2-7; D not resolved. Per germline, CDR1 MNHNS and CDR2 SASEGT. The length of the CDR3 is 12 residues. The V end was cut by 5 bases, the J end by 4 bases, with 9 bases between. Here the CDR3 DNA reads TGTGCCAGCAGTCATCAGGCTTACGAGCAGTACTTC. Protein product: CASSHQAYEQYF.

This clonotype was recorded at least ten times. The chain joins TRBV2 to TRBJ2-7; weak D call: TRBD1 (6 bases). V was pared by 7 bases and J by 6 bases, with 16 bases between. Germline V gene data show CDR1 as SNHLY and CDR2 as FYNNEI. The CDR3 spans 13 residues. CDR3 sequence reads: CASTVQGSSEQYF. The CDR3 bases are TGTGCCAGCACCGTACAGGGCTCTAGCGAGCAGTACTTC.

The chain links TRBV9 to TRBJ1-1; D remains ambiguous. The CDR3 extends over 14 amino acids. CDR1 and CDR2 from the germline V gene are SGDLS and YYNGEE. The germline V and J ends were trimmed by 2 bases and 4 bases, with 12 bases remaining between them. The CDR3 DNA is TGTGCCAGCAGCGTGACGGGGTCGGGCACTGAAGCTTTCTTT. Its protein product is CASSVTGSGTEAFF.

A note on this clonotype: One end of the junction does not line up with germline, which may come from a read error. The genes are TRBV7-2 and TRBJ1-5; perhaps TRBD1 as D (5 bases). The CDR3 is 15 residues long. Germline V gives CDR1 SGHTA, CDR2 FQGNSA. Here the CDR3 reads CASSLGVMSNQPQHF. The CDR3 region has the DNA TGTGCCAGCAGTTTAGGGGTGATGAGCAATCAGCCCCAGCATTTT.

This clonotype was recorded at least ten times. The rearrangement joins TRBV3-1 to TRBJ2-1, with TRBD2 identical over 8 bases. Germline loops: CDR1 LGHDT, CDR2 YNNKEL (reference sequence). The CDR3 spans 14 residues. Trimming took 0 bases from V and 15 from J; bases not matched to a gene: 10. The CDR3 loop reads CASSQDLSGGPLFF. The CDR3 region has the DNA TGTGCCAGCAGCCAAGATCTGAGCGGGGGCCCACTGTTCTTC.

This clonotype was seen at least ten times. V gene TRBV5-1 combines with J gene TRBJ2-3, with D unclear. CDR3 size: 16 residues. The V end lost 5 bases, the J end lost 0 bases, and 16 bases lay between the germline ends. CDR1 is SGHRS, CDR2 YFSETQ, per germline. Written as DNA, the CDR3 is TGCGCCAGCAGTCCTGGAGCCCGTGCTAGCACAGATACGCAGTATTTT. Translation gives CASSPGARASTDTQYF.

Ten or more counts support this clonotype. The gene calls are TRBV28 and TRBJ2-7; D is possibly TRBD2 (5 bases). CDR1 MDHEN and CDR2 SYDVKM come from the germline V gene. The length of the CDR3 is 14 residues. The V end was cut by 2 bases, the J end by 5 bases, with 13 bases between. CDR3 sequence reads: CASSLGGLLNEQYF. CDR3 DNA sequence: TGTGCCAGCAGTTTAGGCGGGCTACTGAACGAGCAGTACTTC.

This clonotype appeared many times. Here the CDR3 reads CSASGTVNTEAFF. For the CDR3, the DNA is TGCAGTGCTTCCGGGACAGTGAACACTGAAGCTTTCTTT. The chain joins TRBV20-1 to TRBJ1-1; 7 nucleotides agree with TRBD1. Germline assignment: CDR1 DFQATT and CDR2 SNEGSKA (reference sequence). V was pared by 5 bases and J by 0 bases, with 3 bases of the junction left unmatched. The CDR3 runs 13 residues.

This clonotype was seen ten or more times. The chain joins TRBV20-1 to TRBJ2-7; D is undetermined. The germline V and J ends were trimmed by 3 bases and 0 bases, with 9 bases remaining between them. The CDR3 runs to 13 residues. CDR1 and CDR2 (germline): DFQATT, SNEGSKA (reference sequence). This CDR3 is CSARVRSSYEQYF. CDR3 nucleotide sequence: TGCAGTGCTAGGGTCAGGAGCTCCTACGAGCAGTACTTC.

This clonotype was picked up a small number of times. The rearrangement links TRBV29-1 to TRBJ1-1, with a weak D call TRBD1 (5 bases). Germline V CDR1 and CDR2: SQVTM, ANQGSEA. The CDR3 covers 12 residues. Trimming took off 1 base at V and 4 bases at J, with 7 bases between the two ends. In nucleotides, the CDR3 is TGCAGCGTTGAAGTGGGGGGCACTGAAGCTTTCTTT. Translating it yields CSVEVGGTEAFF.

This clonotype was observed a few times. The chain is built from TRBV3-1 and TRBJ2-5; 9 positions agree with TRBD1. Germline trimming cut 6 bases from V and 5 bases from J; bases unmatched to any gene: 4. The CDR3 runs 13 residues. Germline V gene lookup returns CDR1 LGHDT and CDR2 YNNKEL (reference sequence). In DNA form, the CDR3 reads TGTGCCAGCAGGACAGGGGGGGCCGAGACCCAGTACTTC. The encoded protein is CASRTGGAETQYF.

The gene calls are TRBV14 and TRBJ1-4, with 8 bases fitting TRBD1. There are 16 residues in the CDR3. The ends lost 1 base at V and 7 bases at J; junction bases unmatched: 8. Looked up from germline, CDR1 is SGHDN and CDR2 is FVKESK. This CDR3 is CASSQALGQESEKLFF. The CDR3 region has the DNA TGTGCCAGCAGCCAAGCTCTGGGACAGGAAAGTGAAAAACTGTTTTTT. The full variable domain, in which reference TRBV14 and TRBJ1-4 provide the parts outside the CDR3, is EAGVTQFPSHSVIEKGQTVTLRCDPISGHDNLYWYRRVMGKEIKFLLHFVKESKQDESGMPNNRFLAERTGGTYSTLKVQPAELEDSGVYFCASSQALGQESEKLFFGSGTQLSVL.

Ten or more counts support this clonotype. V and J are TRBV5-8 and TRBJ2-1; TRBD1 matches 7 bases. Trimming took 6 bases from V and 10 from J; bases not matched to a gene: 13. This CDR3 is 14 amino acids long. Germline CDR1 and CDR2: SGHTS and YDEGEE. The CDR3 here is CASNDRDSVGEQFF. CDR3 in DNA: TGTGCCAGCAACGACCGGGACAGCGTAGGGGAGCAGTTCTTC.

This clonotype was seen ten or more times. The V gene is TRBV7-9, the J gene TRBJ1-2; 9 positions agree with TRBD1. Germline values: CDR1 SEHNR, CDR2 FQNEAQ (reference sequence). This CDR3 spans 15 amino acids. V lost 1 base, J lost 8 bases, and 8 bases stayed unmatched. Written as DNA, the CDR3 is TGTGCCAGCAGCTTAGGGGAACAGGGGGCGCAGGGCTACACCTTC. Its translation: CASSLGEQGAQGYTF.

A few counts support this clonotype. This chain links TRBV19 with TRBJ2-3; D not certain. The germline CDR1 and CDR2 sequences are LNHDA and SQIVND (reference sequence). V was shortened by 4 bases and J by 4 bases, with 6 bases between the two germline ends. The CDR3 spans 12 residues. The chain's CDR3 is CASSTRADTQYF. The CDR3 coding sequence is TGTGCCAGTAGTACTAGGGCAGATACGCAGTATTTT.

This clonotype appeared many times. The rearrangement links TRBV3-1 to TRBJ2-3; 7 bases match TRBD2. The germline gives CDR1 LGHDT, CDR2 YNNKEL (reference sequence). The CDR3 is made up of 18 amino acids. V lost 7 bases, J lost 6 bases, and 22 bases stayed unmatched. This CDR3 reads CASTPLASGATPTDTQYF. The CDR3 bases are TGTGCCAGCACCCCCCTGGCCAGCGGGGCAACTCCGACGGATACGCAGTATTTT.

The chain links TRBV6-2 or TRBV6-3 to TRBJ2-7, with unresolved D. The CDR3 consists of 12 residues. The ends were cut back, 5 bases at V and 7 bases at J, with 12 bases in the middle. Germline V gene data show CDR1 as MNHEY and CDR2 as SVGEGT. The CDR3 DNA reads TGTGCCAGCAGTGAGGTTGGAGAAGAGCAGTACTTC. As protein: CASSEVGEEQYF.

The CDR3 protein is CSVEGLGSKLFF. The CDR3 bases are TGCAGCGTTGAAGGCCTGGGGAGCAAACTGTTTTTT. V and J are TRBV29-1 and TRBJ1-4; D remains unclear. Trimming took off 1 base at V and 11 bases at J, with 11 bases between the two ends. Germline values: CDR1 SQVTM, CDR2 ANQGSEA. This CDR3 has 12 amino acids.

This clonotype was counted a few times. V is TRBV2 and J is TRBJ1-2; 10 bases fit TRBD1. From germline, CDR1 is SNHLY and CDR2 FYNNEI. V shed 7 bases and J 8 bases; nucleotides not matched to a gene: 4. The CDR3 runs to 12 residues. Here the CDR3 reads CASIGTGAGYTF. DNA of the CDR3: TGTGCCAGCATAGGGACAGGGGCCGGCTACACCTTC.

This clonotype has a count of ten or more. This rearrangement joins TRBV2 to TRBJ2-5; D remains unclear. CDR3 length equals 11 residues. Trimming pared 6 bases from V and 2 bases from J, leaving 4 bases between. Per the germline V gene, CDR1 is SNHLY and CDR2 is FYNNEI. CDR3 in amino acids: CASREQETQYF. DNA of the CDR3: TGTGCCAGCAGGGAACAAGAGACCCAGTACTTC.

A word on this clonotype: This may come from a read error, since a much larger clone is one base off. The rearrangement uses TRBV27 and TRBJ1-6; D is undetermined. The CDR3 is made up of 16 amino acids. The V end lost 5 bases, the J end lost 7 bases, and 18 bases lay between the germline ends. Germline V CDR1 and CDR2: MNHEY, SMNVEV (reference sequence). CDR3 DNA sequence: TGTGCCAGCAGTCTCTCCTCGGTTCTTTGGAATTCACCCCTCCACTTT. Its translation: CASSLSSVLWNSPLHF.

The V gene is TRBV7-9, the J gene TRBJ2-3, with TRBD2 matching over 16 bases. Judging by the DNA end, TRBJ2-7 fits better; the J call may be wrong. CDR1 SEHNR and CDR2 FQNEAQ come from the germline V gene (reference sequence). CDR3 length: 19 residues. Written as DNA, the CDR3 is TGTGCCAGCAGCTTACGGGGGACTAGCGGGGGGGCAGGCTCCTACGAGCAGTACTTC. Its translation is CASSLRGTSGGAGSYEQYF.

This clonotype was detected ten times or more. The V call is TRBV11-2, the J call TRBJ2-7; D not certain. CDR1 is SGHAT, CDR2 FQNNGV, per germline. The CDR3 consists of 13 residues. V gave up 2 bases and J gave up 2 bases, with 7 bases separating them. CDR3: CASSLSRAYEQYF. The CDR3 coding sequence is TGTGCCAGCAGCTTATCACGGGCCTACGAGCAGTACTTC.

The chain carries TRBV4-1 and TRBJ1-1, with 7 positions matching TRBD1. Germline lookup yields CDR1 MGHRA and CDR2 YSYEKL. This CDR3 spans 15 amino acids. With V trimmed by 3 bases and J by 4 bases, 8 bases remained unmatched. CDR3 loop: CASSQGGNRGTEAFF. The DNA of the CDR3 is TGCGCCAGCAGCCAGGGGGGCAACAGGGGCACTGAAGCTTTCTTT.

This clonotype has a count of ten or more. The chain combines TRBV27 with TRBJ1-2, with D possibly being TRBD1 (6 bases). CDR3 size: 12 residues. V lost 7 bases and J lost 5, with 11 bases in between. Germline CDR1 and CDR2: MNHEY and SMNVEV (reference sequence). The CDR3 DNA follows: TGTGCCAGCAAGACGGGGGCGTATGGCTACACCTTC. It specifies CASKTGAYGYTF.